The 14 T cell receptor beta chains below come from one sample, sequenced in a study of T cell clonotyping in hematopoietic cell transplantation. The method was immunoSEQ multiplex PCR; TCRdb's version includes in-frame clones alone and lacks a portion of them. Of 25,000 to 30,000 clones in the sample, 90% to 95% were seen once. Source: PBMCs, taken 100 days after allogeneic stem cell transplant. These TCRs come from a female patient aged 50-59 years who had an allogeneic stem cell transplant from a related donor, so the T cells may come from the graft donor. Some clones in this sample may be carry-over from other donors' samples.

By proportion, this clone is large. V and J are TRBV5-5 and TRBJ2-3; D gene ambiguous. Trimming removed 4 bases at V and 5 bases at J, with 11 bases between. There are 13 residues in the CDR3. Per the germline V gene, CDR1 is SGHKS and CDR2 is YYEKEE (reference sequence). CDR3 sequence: CASSPRALDTQYF. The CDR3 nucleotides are TGTGCCAGCAGCCCCCGGGCACTAGATACGCAGTATTTT. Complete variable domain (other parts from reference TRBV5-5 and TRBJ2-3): DAGVTQSPTHLIKTRGQQVTLRCSPISGHKSVSWYQQVLGQGPQFIFQYYEKEERGRGNFPDRFSARQFPNYSSELNVNALLLGDSALYLCASSPRALDTQYFGPGTRLTVL.

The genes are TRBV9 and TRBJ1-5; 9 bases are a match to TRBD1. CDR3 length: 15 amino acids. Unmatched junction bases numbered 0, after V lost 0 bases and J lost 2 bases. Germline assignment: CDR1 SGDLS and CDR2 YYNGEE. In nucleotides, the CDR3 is TGTGCCAGCAGCGTAGGACAGGGGGGCAATCAGCCCCAGCATTTT. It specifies CASSVGQGGNQPQHF. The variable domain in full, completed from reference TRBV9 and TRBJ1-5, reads DSGVTQTPKHLITATGQRVTLRCSPRSGDLSVYWYQQSLDQGLQFLIQYYNGEERAKGNILERFSAQQFPDLHSELNLSSLELGDSALYFCASSVGQGGNQPQHFGDGTRLSIL.

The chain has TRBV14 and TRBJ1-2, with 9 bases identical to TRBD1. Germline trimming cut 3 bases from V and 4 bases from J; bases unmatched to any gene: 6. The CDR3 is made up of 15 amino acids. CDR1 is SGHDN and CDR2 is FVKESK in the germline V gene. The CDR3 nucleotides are TGTGCCAGCAGCCATGGACAGGGGACCTTCTATGGCTACACCTTC. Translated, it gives CASSHGQGTFYGYTF.

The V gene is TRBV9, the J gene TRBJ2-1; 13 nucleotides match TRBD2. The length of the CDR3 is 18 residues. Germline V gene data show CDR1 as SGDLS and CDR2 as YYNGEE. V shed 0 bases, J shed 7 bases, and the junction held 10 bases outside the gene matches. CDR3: CASSVGWTSGGMGNEQFF. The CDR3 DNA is TGTGCCAGCAGCGTAGGATGGACTAGCGGGGGAATGGGAAATGAGCAGTTCTTC. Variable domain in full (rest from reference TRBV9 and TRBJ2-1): DSGVTQTPKHLITATGQRVTLRCSPRSGDLSVYWYQQSLDQGLQFLIQYYNGEERAKGNILERFSAQQFPDLHSELNLSSLELGDSALYFCASSVGWTSGGMGNEQFFGPGTRLTVL.

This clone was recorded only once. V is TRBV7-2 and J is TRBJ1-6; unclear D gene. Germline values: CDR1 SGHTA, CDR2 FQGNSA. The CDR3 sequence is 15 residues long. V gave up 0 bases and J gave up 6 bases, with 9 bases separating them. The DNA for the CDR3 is TGTGCCAGCAGCTTAGCAGGGCCCCCTAATTCACCCCTCCACTTT. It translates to CASSLAGPPNSPLHF. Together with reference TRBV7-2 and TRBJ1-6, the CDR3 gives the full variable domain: GAGVSQSPSNKVTEKGKDVELRCDPISGHTALYWYRQSLGQGLEFLIYFQGNSAPDKSGLPSDRFSAERTGGSVSTLTIQRTQQEDSAVYLCASSLAGPPNSPLHFGNGTRLTVT.

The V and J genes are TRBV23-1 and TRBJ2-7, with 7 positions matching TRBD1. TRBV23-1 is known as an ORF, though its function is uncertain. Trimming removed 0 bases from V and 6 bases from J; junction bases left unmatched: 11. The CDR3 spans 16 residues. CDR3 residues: CASSQSSYGQASEQYF. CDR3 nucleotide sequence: TGCGCCAGCAGTCAATCTTCGTATGGACAGGCGAGCGAGCAGTACTTC.

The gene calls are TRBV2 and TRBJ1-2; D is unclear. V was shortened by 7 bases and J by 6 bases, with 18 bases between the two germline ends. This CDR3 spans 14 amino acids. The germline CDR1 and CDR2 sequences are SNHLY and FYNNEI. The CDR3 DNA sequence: TGTGCCAGCAAGAGGGCCTCTAGGGTGGATGGCTACACCTTC. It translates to CASKRASRVDGYTF.

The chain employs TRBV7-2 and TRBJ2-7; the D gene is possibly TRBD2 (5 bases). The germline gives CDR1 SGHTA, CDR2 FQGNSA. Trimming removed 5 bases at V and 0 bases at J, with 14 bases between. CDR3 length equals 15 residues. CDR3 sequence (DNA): TGTGCCAGCAGCCAGGAAGCGGCTCGCTCCTACGAGCAGTACTTC. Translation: CASSQEAARSYEQYF.

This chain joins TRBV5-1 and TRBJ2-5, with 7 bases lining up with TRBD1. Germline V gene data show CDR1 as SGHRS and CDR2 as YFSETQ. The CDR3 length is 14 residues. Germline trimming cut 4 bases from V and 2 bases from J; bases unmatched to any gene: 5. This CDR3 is CASSPGQPQETQYF. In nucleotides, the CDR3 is TGCGCCAGCAGCCCGGGACAGCCACAAGAGACCCAGTACTTC.

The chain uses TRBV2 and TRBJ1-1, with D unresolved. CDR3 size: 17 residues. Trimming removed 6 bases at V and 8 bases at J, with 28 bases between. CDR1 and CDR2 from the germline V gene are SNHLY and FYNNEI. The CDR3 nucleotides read TGTGCCAGCAGCGCGCCTCGACACATAGGAAGAGAAGGGGAAGCTTTCTTT. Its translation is CASSAPRHIGREGEAFF.

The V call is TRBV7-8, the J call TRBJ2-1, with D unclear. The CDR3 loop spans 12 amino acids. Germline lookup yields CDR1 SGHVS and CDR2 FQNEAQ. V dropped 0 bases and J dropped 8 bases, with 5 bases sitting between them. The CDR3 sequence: CASSLARDEQFF. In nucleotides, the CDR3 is TGTGCCAGCAGCTTAGCGCGTGATGAGCAGTTCTTC.

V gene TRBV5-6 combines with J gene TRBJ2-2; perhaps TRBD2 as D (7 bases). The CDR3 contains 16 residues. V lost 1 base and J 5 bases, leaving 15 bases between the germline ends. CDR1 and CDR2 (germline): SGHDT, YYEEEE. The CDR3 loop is CASSLIRGAMTGELFF. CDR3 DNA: TGTGCCAGCAGCTTGATACGGGGGGCGATGACCGGGGAGCTGTTTTTT.

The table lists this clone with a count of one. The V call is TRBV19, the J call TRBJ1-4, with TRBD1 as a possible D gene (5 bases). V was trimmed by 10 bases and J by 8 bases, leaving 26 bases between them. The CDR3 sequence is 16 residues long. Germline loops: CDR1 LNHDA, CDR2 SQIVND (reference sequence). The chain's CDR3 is CATNSPRQGKREKLFF. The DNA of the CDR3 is TGTGCCACTAATTCCCCCCGCCAGGGAAAGCGAGAAAAACTGTTTTTT.

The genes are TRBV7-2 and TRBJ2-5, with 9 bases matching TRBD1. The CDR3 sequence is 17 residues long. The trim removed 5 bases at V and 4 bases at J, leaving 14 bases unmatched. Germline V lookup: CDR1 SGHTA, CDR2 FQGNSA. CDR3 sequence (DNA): TGTGCCAGCAGCACGCGTCCGGGACAGGGTACGCCAGAGACCCAGTACTTC. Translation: CASSTRPGQGTPETQYF.